These T cell receptor beta chains were read from a single sample in a study of shared clonotypes between healthy human individuals. The data were produced by immunoSEQ multiplex PCR, yet TCRdb's version contains in-frame clones alone and is incomplete. The data hold over 800,000 clones, with 80% to 95% observed a single time. The material sequenced was naive CD8+ T cells sorted from blood. These receptors were collected from a young man in good health. CDR3s include the opening cysteine and the closing phenylalanine or tryptophan. Each record gives: V gene, clone size, D gene, J gene, CDR3 protein, CDR3 DNA. The D gene is left open where the match is weak. A row's size may be missing; if present it is once, few, many or a size class.

V: TRBV7-3
size: once
D: -
J: TRBJ2-3
CDR3: CASSYSPQLSDTQYF
DNA: TGTGCCAGCAGCTACAGCCCGCAACTTAGTGATACGCAGTATTTT

V: TRBV7-9
size: -
D: -
J: TRBJ2-1
CDR3: CASSLVRGGSSYNEQFF
DNA: TGTGCCAGCAGCTTAGTTAGGGGGGGTAGCTCCTACAATGAGCAGTTCTTC

V: TRBV7-9
size: -
D: TRBD1
J: TRBJ1-4
CDR3: CASSPPGQINEKLFF
DNA: TGTGCCAGCAGCCCTCCGGGACAGATAAATGAAAAACTGTTTTTT

V: TRBV5-6
size: -
D: TRBD2
J: TRBJ2-1
CDR3: CASSLSSGNEQFF
DNA: TGTGCCAGCAGCCTTTCTAGCGGGAATGAGCAGTTCTTC

V: TRBV27
size: -
D: TRBD2
J: TRBJ2-1
CDR3: CASSFSGSSYNEQFF
DNA: TGTGCCAGCAGTTTTAGCGGGAGCTCCTACAATGAGCAGTTCTTC

V: TRBV4-2
size: -
D: -
J: TRBJ2-7
CDR3: CASSQVLDYEQYF
DNA: TGTGCCAGCAGCCAAGTTTTGGACTACGAGCAGTACTTC

V: TRBV9
size: -
D: -
J: TRBJ1-1
CDR3: CASNFKIGQSKNTEAFF
DNA: TGTGCCAGCAATTTCAAGATAGGACAGAGCAAGAACACTGAAGCTTTCTTT

V: TRBV11-2
size: -
D: TRBD2
J: TRBJ2-1
CDR3: CASSLDPTSGSSEQFF
DNA: TGTGCCAGCAGCTTAGATCCTACTAGCGGGAGTAGTGAGCAGTTCTTC

V: TRBV10-2
size: -
D: -
J: TRBJ2-1
CDR3: CASSVSRLYNEQFF
DNA: TGCGCCAGCAGTGTTAGCAGACTCTACAATGAGCAGTTCTTC

V: TRBV15
size: -
D: TRBD1
J: TRBJ1-2
CDR3: CATSRDLGTGGFYGYTF
DNA: TGTGCCACCAGCAGAGATCTCGGGACAGGGGGATTCTATGGCTACACCTTC

V: TRBV18
size: -
D: -
J: TRBJ2-7
CDR3: CASSGPGGQEQYF
DNA: TGTGCCAGCTCCGGCCCGGGCGGGCAAGAGCAGTACTTC

V: TRBV30
size: -
D: -
J: TRBJ2-1
CDR3: CAWDPGTYNEQFF
DNA: TGTGCCTGGGATCCGGGAACCTACAATGAGCAGTTCTTC

V: TRBV11-2
size: -
D: -
J: TRBJ2-2
CDR3: CASSSAGAGELFF
DNA: TGTGCCAGCAGCTCAGCCGGTGCCGGGGAGCTGTTTTTT

V: TRBV5-4
size: -
D: TRBD2
J: TRBJ2-3
CDR3: CASSTASGSEEDTQYF
DNA: TGTGCCAGCAGCACAGCTAGCGGGAGTGAAGAAGATACGCAGTATTTT

V: TRBV7-9
size: -
D: -
J: TRBJ2-2
CDR3: CASSSNSPDTGELFF
DNA: TGTGCCAGCAGCAGTAACAGTCCCGACACCGGGGAGCTGTTTTTT

V: TRBV9
size: -
D: -
J: TRBJ2-5
CDR3: CASSVAGVAWETQYF
DNA: TGTGCCAGCAGCGTAGCTGGGGTAGCATGGGAGACCCAGTACTTC

V: TRBV4-1
size: -
D: TRBD2
J: TRBJ2-3
CDR3: CASSPQLAGGPDTQYF
DNA: TGCGCCAGCAGCCCACAACTAGCGGGAGGGCCCGATACGCAGTATTTT